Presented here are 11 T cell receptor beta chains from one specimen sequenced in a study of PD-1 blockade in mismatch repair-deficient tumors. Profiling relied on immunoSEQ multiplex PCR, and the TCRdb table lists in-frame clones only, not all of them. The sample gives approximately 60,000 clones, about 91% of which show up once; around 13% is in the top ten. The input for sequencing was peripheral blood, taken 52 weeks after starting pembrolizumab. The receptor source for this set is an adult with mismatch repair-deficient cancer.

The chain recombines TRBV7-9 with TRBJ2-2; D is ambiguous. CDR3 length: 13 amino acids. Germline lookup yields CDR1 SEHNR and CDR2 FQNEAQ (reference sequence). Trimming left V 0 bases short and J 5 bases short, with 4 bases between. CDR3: CASSLARTGELFF. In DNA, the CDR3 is TGTGCCAGCAGCTTAGCTCGGACCGGGGAGCTGTTTTTT.

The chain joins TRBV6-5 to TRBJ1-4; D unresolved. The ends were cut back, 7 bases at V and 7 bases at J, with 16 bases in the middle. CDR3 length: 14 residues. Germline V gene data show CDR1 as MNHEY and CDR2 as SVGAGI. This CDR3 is CASKIGPRSEKLFF. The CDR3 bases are TGTGCCAGCAAGATAGGTCCTCGAAGTGAAAAACTGTTTTTT.

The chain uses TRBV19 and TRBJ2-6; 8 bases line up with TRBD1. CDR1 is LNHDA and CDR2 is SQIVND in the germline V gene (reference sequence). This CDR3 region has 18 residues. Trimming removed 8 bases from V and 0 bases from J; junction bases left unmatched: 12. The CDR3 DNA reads TGTGCCAGTTGCCGTCAGGGGGCGGTTGGCTCTGGGGCCAACGTCCTGACTTTC. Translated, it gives CASCRQGAVGSGANVLTF.

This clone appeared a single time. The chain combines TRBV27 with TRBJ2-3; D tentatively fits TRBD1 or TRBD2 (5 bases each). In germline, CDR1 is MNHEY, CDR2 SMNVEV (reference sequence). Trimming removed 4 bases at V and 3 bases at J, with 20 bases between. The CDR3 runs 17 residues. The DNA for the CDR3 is TGTGCCAGCAGTTCCTTGGGAGTAGGGACGATTACAGATACGCAGTATTTT. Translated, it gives CASSSLGVGTITDTQYF.

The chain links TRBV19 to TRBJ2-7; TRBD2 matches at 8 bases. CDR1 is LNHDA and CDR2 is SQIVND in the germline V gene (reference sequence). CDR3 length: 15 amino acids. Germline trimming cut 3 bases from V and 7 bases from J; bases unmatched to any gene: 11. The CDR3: CASSMTVSGTKEQYF. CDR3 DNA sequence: TGTGCCAGTAGTATGACGGTTAGCGGGACTAAAGAGCAGTACTTC.

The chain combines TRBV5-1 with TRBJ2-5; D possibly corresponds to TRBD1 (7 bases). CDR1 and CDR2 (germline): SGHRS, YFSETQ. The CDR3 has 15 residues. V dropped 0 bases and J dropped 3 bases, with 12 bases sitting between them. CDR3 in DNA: TGCGCCAGCAGCTTGGATCAGGGGGGCAAAGAGACCCAGTACTTC. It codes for CASSLDQGGKETQYF.

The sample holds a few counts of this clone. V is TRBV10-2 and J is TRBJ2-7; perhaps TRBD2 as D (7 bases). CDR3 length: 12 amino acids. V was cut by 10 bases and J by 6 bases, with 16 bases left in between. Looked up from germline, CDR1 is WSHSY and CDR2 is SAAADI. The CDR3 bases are TGCGCCACCGCAAAGGGGGGGACCGAGCAGTACTTC. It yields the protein CATAKGGTEQYF.

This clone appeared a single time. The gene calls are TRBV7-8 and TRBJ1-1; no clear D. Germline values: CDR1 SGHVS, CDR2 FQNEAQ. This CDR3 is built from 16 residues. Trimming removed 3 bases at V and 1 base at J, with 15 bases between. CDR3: CASSFESGSRNTEAFF. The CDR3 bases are TGTGCCAGCAGCTTCGAGTCAGGTAGTCGGAACACTGAAGCTTTCTTT.

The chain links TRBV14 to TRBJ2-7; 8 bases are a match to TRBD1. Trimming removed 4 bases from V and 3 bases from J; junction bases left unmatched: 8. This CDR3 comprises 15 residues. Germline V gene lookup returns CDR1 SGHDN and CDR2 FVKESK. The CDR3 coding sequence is TGTGCCAGCAGCCGAGCAGGGGGCCTTAACTACGAGCAGTACTTC. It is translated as CASSRAGGLNYEQYF.

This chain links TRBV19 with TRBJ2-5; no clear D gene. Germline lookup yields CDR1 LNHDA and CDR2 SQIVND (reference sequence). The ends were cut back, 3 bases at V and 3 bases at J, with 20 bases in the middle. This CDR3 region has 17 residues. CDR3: CASSMGSGRRLKETQYF. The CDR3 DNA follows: TGTGCCAGTAGTATGGGGTCCGGGCGGCGGCTTAAAGAGACCCAGTACTTC.

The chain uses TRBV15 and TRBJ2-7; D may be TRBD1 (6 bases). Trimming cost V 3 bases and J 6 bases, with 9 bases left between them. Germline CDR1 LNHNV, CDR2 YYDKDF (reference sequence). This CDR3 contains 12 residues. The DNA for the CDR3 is TGTGCCACCAGCAGTACAGGGCGCGAGCAGTACTTC. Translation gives CATSSTGREQYF.